What follows are 30 T cell receptor beta chains derived from one specimen sequenced in a study of blood T cell repertoires in COVID-19. Assay used: immunoSEQ multiplex PCR; TCRdb lists only in-frame clones, some missing. The sample lists 150,000 to 200,000 clones, about 85% seen once, with 9.8% in the top ten. The sample consisted of peripheral blood. The receptors were gathered from a woman aged 80 or over with acute or convalescent COVID-19.

The CDR3 DNA is TGTGCCTGGAGTCGCGAGGGGGCCAACGTCCTGACTTTC. Protein product: CAWSREGANVLTF. The V and J genes are TRBV30 and TRBJ2-6; D gene uncertain. Deletions cut 2 bases from V and 4 bases from J, with 6 bases between. CDR3 size: 13 residues. Germline V gene data show CDR1 as GTSNPN and CDR2 as SVGIG (reference sequence).

The chain has TRBV6-5 and TRBJ2-1, with TRBD1 matching over 7 bases. Germline V gene lookup returns CDR1 MNHEY and CDR2 SVGAGI. The V gene end was trimmed by 6 bases and the J gene end by 6 bases; junction bases not matched to a gene: 5. This CDR3 is 13 amino acids long. CDR3 coding DNA: TGTGCCAGCAGCCGGACAGGACTCAATGAGCAGTTCTTC. Translated, it gives CASSRTGLNEQFF.

The CDR3 protein is CASSPVPAGELFF. Here the CDR3 DNA reads TGTGCCAGCAGCCCAGTTCCAGCCGGGGAGCTGTTTTTT. J is TRBJ2-2 and V is TRBV7-2; the D is unclear. CDR3 size: 13 residues. Germline-derived CDR1 and CDR2 are SGHTA and FQGNSA. The V gene lost 5 bases and the J gene lost 6 bases, with 10 bases spanning the gap.

The chain combines TRBV7-9 with TRBJ2-1; TRBD2 agrees at 10 bases. The V and J ends lost 7 bases and 10 bases, in that order; junction bases with no gene match: 13. CDR1 and CDR2 from the germline V gene are SEHNR and FQNEAQ (reference sequence). The CDR3 has 15 residues. CDR3 residues: CASTLGGLAGEEQFF. CDR3 nucleotides: TGTGCCAGCACTTTGGGGGGCCTAGCGGGAGAGGAGCAGTTCTTC.

This sequence joins TRBV6-5 and TRBJ2-7, with D maybe TRBD1 (6 bases). Trimming took 4 bases from V and 4 from J, leaving 14 bases between them. Germline CDR1 MNHEY, CDR2 SVGAGI. The CDR3 covers 14 residues. CDR3 sequence: CASSSSGAQYEQYF. The CDR3 DNA follows: TGTGCCAGCAGTTCCTCAGGGGCTCAATACGAGCAGTACTTC.

CDR3 nucleotides: TGTGCCAGCAGTTTAAGGGGAATAGGGAATCAGCCCCAGCATTTT. Its protein is CASSLRGIGNQPQHF. The genes are TRBV27 and TRBJ1-5; tentatively, D is TRBD1 (5 bases). Germline CDR1 and CDR2: MNHEY and SMNVEV (reference sequence). Trimming removed 2 bases at V and 4 bases at J, with 12 bases between. The CDR3 extends over 15 amino acids.

The rearrangement links TRBV19 to TRBJ1-2; 9 positions match TRBD1. With 0 bases clipped from V and 6 bases from J, the junction kept 11 bases outside the gene matches. CDR3 size: 17 residues. The germline V gene has CDR1 LNHDA and CDR2 SQIVND (reference sequence). The CDR3 bases are TGTGCCAGTAGTATAGACCCTTGGGGGACAGGGAATGATGGCTACACCTTC. This gives the protein CASSIDPWGTGNDGYTF.

The chain couples TRBV11-2 to TRBJ2-3, with 9 positions matching TRBD2. The germline V gene has CDR1 SGHAT and CDR2 FQNNGV. The V and J ends lost 3 bases and 7 bases, in that order; junction bases with no gene match: 5. The CDR3 has 14 residues. The CDR3 DNA reads TGTGCCAGCAGCTTGGGCGGGGGGGCTCATACGCAGTATTTT. Amino acid sequence: CASSLGGGAHTQYF.

This clone was recorded only once. The V gene is TRBV30, the J gene TRBJ2-7; tentative D call: TRBD2 (6 bases). The CDR3 is 17 amino acids. With 2 bases removed from V and 5 bases from J, the gap between germline ends came to 25 bases. In germline, CDR1 is GTSNPN, CDR2 SVGIG (reference sequence). CDR3 protein: CAWSPKRAGGFGHEQYF. The CDR3 DNA sequence: TGTGCCTGGAGTCCAAAACGGGCCGGAGGGTTCGGCCACGAGCAGTACTTC.

The chain carries TRBV7-9 and TRBJ2-7; 7 positions agree with TRBD1. In germline, CDR1 is SEHNR, CDR2 FQNEAQ (reference sequence). The V and J ends lost 3 bases and 1 base, in that order; junction bases with no gene match: 3. There are 14 residues in the CDR3. The DNA for the CDR3 is TGTGCCAGCAGCTTTTCACAGGGGTCCTACGAGCAGTACTTC. Residues: CASSFSQGSYEQYF.

The V call is TRBV18, the J call TRBJ1-1; no clear D. V was cut by 3 bases and J by 2 bases, with 13 bases left in between. Germline loops: CDR1 KGHSH, CDR2 LQKENI. The CDR3 spans 15 residues. CDR3 in amino acids: CASSPYVAVNTEAFF. CDR3 nucleotide sequence: TGTGCCAGCTCACCGTACGTGGCAGTTAACACTGAAGCTTTCTTT.

The V and J genes are TRBV5-4 and TRBJ1-6, with TRBD1 matching over 8 bases. This CDR3 comprises 15 residues. CDR1 is SGHNT, CDR2 YYREEE, per germline (reference sequence). With V trimmed by 4 bases and J by 7 bases, 7 bases remained unmatched. CDR3 nucleotide sequence: TGTGCCAGCAGCCTAAGACAGGGGAGAAATTCACCCCTCCACTTT. It is translated as CASSLRQGRNSPLHF.

This clone was counted only a few times. The chain uses TRBV2 and TRBJ2-2; TRBD1 matches 10 bases. V lost 7 bases and J lost 2; bases outside the gene matches: 4. CDR1 is SNHLY and CDR2 is FYNNEI in the germline V gene. This CDR3 has 15 amino acids. The CDR3 nucleotides are TGTGCCAGCATGGGGACAGGGGTTAACACCGGGGAGCTGTTTTTT. Amino acid sequence: CASMGTGVNTGELFF.

This sequence joins TRBV7-2 and TRBJ2-3, with D hard to call. This CDR3 is built from 12 residues. Germline loops: CDR1 SGHTA, CDR2 FQGNSA. Trimming cost V 5 bases and J 6 bases, with 9 bases left between them. CDR3 sequence reads: CASSGRRDTQYF. The CDR3 coding sequence is TGTGCCAGCAGCGGCCGCCGTGATACGCAGTATTTT.

The V call is TRBV5-1, the J call TRBJ2-1; 9 nucleotides line up with TRBD2. Germline values: CDR1 SGHRS, CDR2 YFSETQ. V lost 2 bases, J lost 1 base, and 7 bases stayed unmatched. There are 17 residues in the CDR3. CDR3 loop: CASSLGSGGNSYNEQFF. The CDR3 bases are TGCGCCAGCAGCTTAGGCAGCGGGGGGAATTCCTACAATGAGCAGTTCTTC.

The chain recombines TRBV6-4 with TRBJ1-1, with 8 bases fitting TRBD1. There are 13 residues in the CDR3. Germline values: CDR1 MRHNA, CDR2 SNTAGT. Trimming took 9 bases from V and 2 from J; bases not matched to a gene: 5. The chain's CDR3 is CASRQGLNTEAFF. DNA for the CDR3: TGTGCCAGTAGACAGGGGCTTAACACTGAAGCTTTCTTT.

This rearrangement joins TRBV2 to TRBJ2-3; D is uncertain. V lost 2 bases and J lost 2, with 2 bases in between. The CDR3 totals 12 residues. Germline CDR1 reads SNHLY; CDR2 reads FYNNEI. The CDR3 region has the DNA TGTGCCAGCAGTGAATACACAGATACGCAGTATTTT. It codes for CASSEYTDTQYF.

V is TRBV5-4 and J is TRBJ1-2; D unclear. This CDR3 is 13 amino acids long. Trimming left V 7 bases short and J 2 bases short, with 12 bases between. Germline CDR1 is SGHNT and CDR2 is YYREEE (reference sequence). This CDR3 reads CASGLDSNYGYTF. The CDR3 nucleotides read TGTGCCAGCGGTCTTGATAGCAACTATGGCTACACCTTC.

The chain joins TRBV7-2 to TRBJ2-3; 11 positions agree with TRBD2. The CDR3 runs 15 residues. V gave up 2 bases and J gave up 4 bases; unmatched junction bases: 2. Germline CDR1 reads SGHTA; CDR2 reads FQGNSA. Written as DNA, the CDR3 is TGTGCCAGCAGCTTAACTAGCGGGAGTTCAGATACGCAGTATTTT. It translates to CASSLTSGSSDTQYF.

V gene TRBV7-9 combines with J gene TRBJ2-5; 8 bases fit TRBD1. Trimming at V came to 1 base and at J to 9 bases, leaving 7 bases not matched to a gene. Germline V gene sequence: CDR1 SEHNR, CDR2 FQNEAQ (reference sequence). The CDR3 loop spans 14 amino acids. The CDR3 loop is CASSLENQGAAQYF. The CDR3 bases are TGTGCCAGCAGCTTAGAAAACCAGGGGGCTGCCCAGTACTTC.

Here the CDR3 DNA reads TGTGCCACCTCGACCGGGAGCGGAAACACCATATATTTT. It yields the protein CATSTGSGNTIYF. The rearrangement joins TRBV10-3 to TRBJ1-3; no firm D call. Looked up from germline, CDR1 is ENHRY and CDR2 is SYGVKD. V lost 10 bases and J 4 bases, leaving 14 bases between the germline ends. This CDR3 has 13 residues.

The V call is TRBV27, the J call TRBJ1-2; TRBD1 matches 11 bases. Germline values: CDR1 MNHEY, CDR2 SMNVEV (reference sequence). The J segment lost 6 bases and the V segment lost 2 bases, leaving 14 bases of the junction unmatched. This CDR3 comprises 18 residues. In nucleotides, the CDR3 is TGTGCCAGCAGTTTAAGGGGGCCCAGGGGACAGGGGGTGAATGGCTACACCTTC. It codes for CASSLRGPRGQGVNGYTF.

With regard to this clone: Other nucleotide sequences from this sample produce the same CDR3. V is TRBV3-1 (or the pseudogene TRBV3-2) and J is TRBJ2-7, with D hard to call. V was trimmed by 1 base and J by 3 bases, leaving 7 bases between them. CDR3 length: 13 amino acids. The germline V gene encodes CDR1 LGHDT and CDR2 YNNKEL (reference sequence). In nucleotides, the CDR3 is TGTGCCAGCAGCCAAGGGCCAGGCTACGAGCAGTACTTC. Encoded protein: CASSQGPGYEQYF.

The chain employs TRBV19 and TRBJ1-2; a weak D match, TRBD1 (5 bases). The CDR3 extends over 15 amino acids. The V gene's germline CDR1 is LNHDA and CDR2 SQIVND (reference sequence). V was cut by 3 bases and J by 1 base, with 12 bases left in between. In DNA, the CDR3 is TGTGCCAGTAGTATGGGGCCCCGGCTTAACTATGGCTACACCTTC. It translates to CASSMGPRLNYGYTF.

Only a few counts were recorded for this clone. This chain uses TRBV6-2 or TRBV6-3 with TRBJ1-5; perhaps TRBD1 as D (6 bases). Trimming removed 0 bases at V and 3 bases at J, with 12 bases between. The V gene's germline CDR1 is MNHEY and CDR2 SVGEGT. This CDR3 has 16 residues. The CDR3 DNA follows: TGTGCCAGCAGTTACTCGACGGGGGGCCCCAATCAGCCCCAGCATTTT. Its translation is CASSYSTGGPNQPQHF.

This chain joins TRBV19 and TRBJ1-2, with D unclear. With 0 bases removed from V and 0 bases from J, the gap between germline ends came to 11 bases. The CDR3 extends over 16 amino acids. Per the germline V gene, CDR1 is LNHDA and CDR2 is SQIVND (reference sequence). In DNA form, the CDR3 reads TGTGCCAGTAGTATAGAGAGTGGGCGGGCTAACTATGGCTACACCTTC. This codes for CASSIESGRANYGYTF. Full variable domain (missing parts from reference TRBV19 and TRBJ1-2): DGGITQSPKYLFRKEGQNVTLSCEQNLNHDAMYWYRQDPGQGLRLIYYSQIVNDFQKGDIAEGYSVSREKKESFPLTVTSAQKNPTAFYLCASSIESGRANYGYTFGSGTRLTVV.

This clone came up once. This sequence joins TRBV12-3 or TRBV12-4 and TRBJ2-1; D unresolved. Deletions cut 10 bases from V and 4 bases from J, with 8 bases between. The CDR3 has 11 residues. The CDR3: CATGRYNEQFF. DNA for the CDR3: TGTGCCACCGGTCGGTACAATGAGCAGTTCTTC.

The table lists this clone with a count of one. The chain employs TRBV19 and TRBJ1-5; possible D gene TRBD1, 6 bases. The CDR3 contains 17 residues. V dropped 5 bases and J dropped 0 bases, with 17 bases sitting between them. Germline V gene lookup returns CDR1 LNHDA and CDR2 SQIVND (reference sequence). CDR3 in amino acids: CASSVIRDTYSNQPQHF. Written as DNA, the CDR3 is TGTGCCAGTAGTGTTATCCGGGACACCTATAGCAATCAGCCCCAGCATTTT.

This clone has a handful of counts. The chain combines TRBV10-2 with TRBJ1-1; 11 bases align to TRBD1. CDR1 is WSHSY, CDR2 SAAADI, per germline. Losses at the gene ends were 5 bases for V and 1 base for J; bases not matched to a gene: 3. This CDR3 region has 15 residues. The CDR3 DNA follows: TGCGCCAGCAGTCCCGGGACAGGGGGGAACACTGAAGCTTTCTTT. Its translation: CASSPGTGGNTEAFF.

The chain combines TRBV7-8 with TRBJ1-5; D perhaps matches TRBD1 (6 bases). Looked up from germline, CDR1 is SGHVS and CDR2 is FQNEAQ. Deletions cut 5 bases from V and 0 bases from J, with 14 bases between. This CDR3 has 16 amino acids. The CDR3 here is CASSPGGAYSNQPQHF. DNA of the CDR3: TGTGCCAGCAGCCCGGGGGGCGCCTATAGCAATCAGCCCCAGCATTTT.